This TCR beta chain was identified in a study of cytomegalovirus exposure and HLA in healthy donors. The CDR3 runs to 15 residues. V was clipped by 2 bases and J by 9 bases; unmatched bases: 7. From germline, CDR1 is SGHVS and CDR2 FQNEAQ. Sequenced by immunoSEQ multiplex PCR; TCRdb stores in-frame clones only, minus some. Among around 99,000 clones listed, roughly 90% were seen once. There are a few counts of this clone. The sequenced sample was PBMCs. The TCR comes from a woman aged 18-29 years in good health and CMV-seronegative. V gene TRBV7-8 combines with J gene TRBJ1-6; 7 bases are a match to TRBD1. This chain's CDR3 is CASSLQPGGGSPLHF. CDR3 DNA sequence: TGTGCCAGCAGCTTACAACCAGGGGGAGGTTCACCCCTCCACTTT.